The rows below give T cell receptor beta chains drawn from one sample of a study of blood T cells in healthy people across ages. Each CDR3 protein is one row after TCRdb ran MiXCR on the 5' RACE reads. The sample consists of hundreds of thousands of distinct CDR3 sequences, around half of them appearing once. The sequenced sample was blood. These receptors were taken from a woman in her sixties in good health. CDR3s include the opening cysteine and the closing phenylalanine or tryptophan. The D gene is left open where the match is weak. Size is stated for part of the rows, as once, few or many counts, or as a class when the clone is expanded.

D gene	clone size	V gene	J gene	CDR3 DNA	CDR3 protein
TRBD2	.	TRBV2	TRBJ2-3	TGTGCCAGCAGTGATCAGCGGGAGGGGGGCTATACGCAGTATTTT	CASSDQREGGYTQYF
TRBD1	few	TRBV18	TRBJ1-4	TGTGCCAGCAGCGGACAGGGGGCTTTTTCAACTAATGAAAAACTGTTTTTT	CASSGQGAFSTNEKLFF
.	few	TRBV20-1	TRBJ1-2	TGCAGTGCTAGGGAGAACTATGGCTACACCTTC	CSARENYGYTF
.	few	TRBV3-1	TRBJ2-3	TGTGCCAGCAGGAGGGGGACAGATACGCAGTATTTT	CASRRGTDTQYF
.	.	TRBV5-4	TRBJ2-1	TGTGCCAGCAGCCCGGACAGTACATACAATGAGCAGTTCTTC	CASSPDSTYNEQFF
TRBD1	few	TRBV5-1	TRBJ2-4	TGCGCCAGCAGCCCAGGACAGGCCCACATTCAGTACTTC	CASSPGQAHIQYF
.	.	TRBV5-1	TRBJ1-1	TGCGCCAGCAGCGATCCTTCGGGACGGACTATGAACACTGAAGCTTTCTTT	CASSDPSGRTMNTEAFF
.	.	TRBV15	TRBJ2-5	TGTGCCACCAGCAGAGATTCGTTAGAGACCCAGTACTTC	CATSRDSLETQYF
.	.	TRBV20-1	TRBJ1-6	TGCAGTGCTTGGGGTGATTCACCCCTCCACTTT	CSAWGDSPLHF
TRBD1	.	TRBV5-6	TRBJ1-2	TGTGCCAGCAGCGAGGGGACAGGGCGGTCCTATGGCTACACCTTC	CASSEGTGRSYGYTF
.	.	TRBV24-1	TRBJ2-3	TGTGCCACCAGTGACCCTCGACGGGGGAAAAGGTACGAGGGGGCAGATACGCAGTATTTT	CATSDPRRGKRYEGADTQYF
.	.	TRBV25-1	TRBJ1-6	TGTGCCAGCAGTGAACCCTTGGGGAGTAATTCACCCCTCCACTTT	CASSEPLGSNSPLHF
.	.	TRBV6-1	TRBJ2-5	TGTGCCAGCAGTGAGGACAGCCAAGAGACCCAGTATTTC	CASSEDSQETQYF
.	.	TRBV4-3	TRBJ2-7	TGCGCCAGCAGCCAAGAGGCGAGGGGGACCACCTACGAGCAGTACTTC	CASSQEARGTTYEQYF
TRBD2	.	TRBV7-2	TRBJ2-1	TGTGCCAGCAGTTTTACTAGCGGGAATAGCTCCTACAATGAGCAGTTCTTC	CASSFTSGNSSYNEQFF
TRBD2	.	TRBV7-2	TRBJ2-7	TGTGCCAGCAGCCAACTAGCGGGGATATACGAGCAGTACTTC	CASSQLAGIYEQYF
.	.	TRBV20-1	TRBJ1-5	TGCAGTGCTAGGGCGGGATTTAGTCAGCCCCAGCATTTT	CSARAGFSQPQHF
.	.	TRBV20-1	TRBJ1-1	TGCAGTGCTACAAGACAGGAGATGAACACTGAAGCTTTCTTT	CSATRQEMNTEAFF
TRBD2	.	TRBV2	TRBJ2-7	TGTGCCAGCAGAGAGGGACTAGCCCACTCCTACGAGCAGTACTTC	CASREGLAHSYEQYF